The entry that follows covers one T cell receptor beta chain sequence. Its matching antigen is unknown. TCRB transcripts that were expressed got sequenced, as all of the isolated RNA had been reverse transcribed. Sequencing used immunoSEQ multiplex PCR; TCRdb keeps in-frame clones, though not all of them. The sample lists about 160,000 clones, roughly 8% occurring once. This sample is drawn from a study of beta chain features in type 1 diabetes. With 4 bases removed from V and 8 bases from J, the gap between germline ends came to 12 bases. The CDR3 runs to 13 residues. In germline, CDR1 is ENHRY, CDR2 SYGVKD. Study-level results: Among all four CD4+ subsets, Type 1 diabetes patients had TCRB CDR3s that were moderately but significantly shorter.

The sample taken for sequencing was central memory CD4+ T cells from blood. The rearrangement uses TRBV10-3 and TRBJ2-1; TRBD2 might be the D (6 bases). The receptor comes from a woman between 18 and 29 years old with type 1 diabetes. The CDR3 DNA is TGTGCCATCAGTGTTGGCGGGGTCGATGAGCAGTTCTTC. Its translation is CAISVGGVDEQFF.